Shown below are 5 T cell receptor beta chains from a single sample sequenced in a study of blood T cell repertoires in COVID-19. Sequencing was performed with immunoSEQ multiplex PCR; in TCRdb, only in-frame clones are kept and a portion is missing. This sample yields roughly 76,000 clones, of which roughly 80% are seen a single time; just over 35% belongs to the top ten. Sequencing was performed on peripheral blood. Receptors originate from a woman in her 70s with acute or convalescent COVID-19.

The V call is TRBV19, the J call TRBJ2-5; 11 nucleotides line up with TRBD2. Germline CDR1 and CDR2: LNHDA and SQIVND (reference sequence). The CDR3 totals 16 residues. The V and J ends lost 3 bases and 5 bases, in that order; junction bases with no gene match: 8. CDR3 sequence reads: CASSIRLAGGEETQYF. In DNA, the CDR3 is TGTGCCAGTAGTATTCGGCTAGCGGGAGGTGAGGAGACCCAGTACTTC.

This chain uses TRBV7-9 with TRBJ2-2, with D tentatively TRBD2 (6 bases). Trimming removed 5 bases from V and 6 bases from J, with 13 bases in between. CDR1 SEHNR and CDR2 FQNEAQ come from the germline V gene (reference sequence). This CDR3 is 14 amino acids long. CDR3: CASSALGGAGELFF. CDR3 in DNA: TGTGCCAGCAGCGCGCTAGGAGGGGCCGGGGAGCTGTTTTTT.

The V gene is TRBV5-1, the J gene TRBJ2-1; 10 bases align to TRBD1. Germline V CDR1 and CDR2: SGHRS, YFSETQ. This CDR3 spans 15 amino acids. V shed 3 bases, J shed 7 bases, and the junction held 7 bases outside the gene matches. The CDR3 DNA follows: TGCGCCAGCAGCTCGGGACAGGGGTTTAGTAATGAGCAGTTCTTC. It codes for CASSSGQGFSNEQFF.

This chain connects TRBV3-1 (or the pseudogene TRBV3-2) to TRBJ2-3; maybe TRBD2 (5 bases). Germline CDR1 is LGHDT and CDR2 is YNNKEL (reference sequence). The CDR3 is 14 amino acids. V lost 4 bases and J 4 bases, leaving 12 bases between the germline ends. CDR3 coding DNA: TGTGCCAGCAGCCTACTGGGAGTTTCAGATACGCAGTATTTT. As protein: CASSLLGVSDTQYF.

The chain recombines TRBV7-2 with TRBJ2-1; the D is unclear. The V gene lost 5 bases and the J gene lost 6 bases, with 8 bases spanning the gap. Germline V gene data show CDR1 as SGHTA and CDR2 as FQGNSA. The CDR3 covers 12 residues. In nucleotides, the CDR3 is TGTGCCAGCAGCCCACCGGGCAATGAGCAGTTCTTC. Protein sequence: CASSPPGNEQFF.